These 6 T cell receptor beta chains came from one sample sequenced in a study of CD8 T cells in Susac syndrome. Reverse transcription of about 0.5 to 1 ug RNA used random hexamers. TCRdb redid the calling of the immunoSEQ multiplex PCR reads with MiXCR, one entry per CDR3 protein. The top ten hold 0.2% to 0.25% of the sample, which has about 300,000 distinct CDR3 sequences, 75% to 85% seen once. Input material: CD8+ T cells from PBMCs. These receptors originate from a human donor with multiple sclerosis.

The chain combines TRBV4-3 with TRBJ1-3; D is uncertain. V lost 3 bases and J lost 2, with 14 bases in between. This CDR3 comprises 16 residues. Germline V gene lookup returns CDR1 LGHNA and CDR2 YSLEER. CDR3 nucleotides: TGCGCCAGCAGCCAGAGGACTTCCCCTCCTGGAAACACCATATATTTT. Amino acid sequence: CASSQRTSPPGNTIYF.

V is TRBV6-5 and J is TRBJ2-1; D could derive from TRBD1 or TRBD2 (6 bases each). The CDR3 has 20 amino acids. V lost 2 bases to trimming and J lost 0 bases, with 23 bases between them. Germline CDR1 reads MNHEY; CDR2 reads SVGAGI. The CDR3 bases are TGTGCCAGCAGTTACCGCCCCGGGGGCCCCGGACAGAACTCCTACAATGAGCAGTTCTTC. Its protein product is CASSYRPGGPGQNSYNEQFF.

The V call is TRBV21-1, the J call TRBJ1-4. TRBV21-1 is noted as a pseudogene. CDR3 length: 20 residues. DNA for the CDR3: TGTGCCAGCAGCGAGCGGGACAGCGAAGGGGCCTTTACAACTAATGAAAAACTGTTTTTT. Translating gives CASSERDSEGAFTTNEKLFF.

This clonotype showed up just a few times. The V gene is TRBV9, the J gene TRBJ2-1, with D possibly matching TRBD2 (6 bases). V lost 3 bases to trimming and J lost 4 bases, with 14 bases between them. The CDR3 has 15 residues. Per the germline V gene, CDR1 is SGDLS and CDR2 is YYNGEE. In DNA, the CDR3 is TGTGCCAGCAGCGGGTGGGGAGGCGGGTACAATGAGCAGTTCTTC. Translated: CASSGWGGGYNEQFF. The full variable domain, in which reference TRBV9 and TRBJ2-1 provide the parts outside the CDR3, is DSGVTQTPKHLITATGQRVTLRCSPRSGDLSVYWYQQSLDQGLQFLIQYYNGEERAKGNILERFSAQQFPDLHSELNLSSLELGDSALYFCASSGWGGGYNEQFFGPGTRLTVL.

The CDR3 loop reads CASSWTSGDTGELFF. The CDR3 region has the DNA TGCGCCAGCAGCTGGACTAGCGGGGACACCGGGGAGCTGTTTTTT. This chain joins TRBV5-1 and TRBJ2-2, with 12 bases lining up with TRBD2. CDR3 length equals 15 residues. V lost 3 bases, J lost 3 bases, and 0 bases stayed unmatched. Germline assignment: CDR1 SGHRS and CDR2 YFSETQ.

This clonotype was observed a handful of times. V and J are TRBV11-2 and TRBJ2-2; TRBD2 agrees at 12 bases. The germline V gene has CDR1 SGHAT and CDR2 FQNNGV. With V trimmed by 5 bases and J by 4 bases, 5 bases remained unmatched. The CDR3 loop spans 16 amino acids. The CDR3 DNA reads TGTGCCAGCAGCGACACTAGCGGGAGGTTCACCGGGGAGCTGTTTTTT. Amino acids: CASSDTSGRFTGELFF.